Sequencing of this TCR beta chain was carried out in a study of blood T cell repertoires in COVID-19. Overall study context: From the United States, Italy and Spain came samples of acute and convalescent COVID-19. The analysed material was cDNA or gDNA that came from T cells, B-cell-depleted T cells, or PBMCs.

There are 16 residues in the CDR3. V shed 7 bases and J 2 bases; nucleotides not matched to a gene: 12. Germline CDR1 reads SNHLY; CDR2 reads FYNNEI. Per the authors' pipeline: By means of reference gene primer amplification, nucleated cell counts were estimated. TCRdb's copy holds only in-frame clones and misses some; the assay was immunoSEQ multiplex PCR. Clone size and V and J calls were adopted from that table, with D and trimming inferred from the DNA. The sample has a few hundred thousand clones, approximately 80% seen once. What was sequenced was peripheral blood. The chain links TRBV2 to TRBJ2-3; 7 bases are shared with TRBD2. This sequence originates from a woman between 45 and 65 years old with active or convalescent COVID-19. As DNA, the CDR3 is TGTGCCAGCAAATTGACCGGGACTATCCTCACAGATACGCAGTATTTT. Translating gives CASKLTGTILTDTQYF.